The clone carrying this TCR beta chain was counted ten times or more. What it binds is unknown. This sample is drawn from a study of T cells in Graves' hyperthyroidism and ophthalmopathy. Findings of the study overall: Stable hyperthyroidism was separated from ophthalmopathy by a model based on 13 V-J features. Blood shared most expanded thyroid clonotypes above 0.001. Model-based prediction identified ophthalmopathy a median around seven months prior to its onset.

In germline, CDR1 is SGHRS, CDR2 YFSETQ. The CDR3 contains 15 residues. The V gene lost 1 base and the J gene lost 7 bases, with 15 bases spanning the gap. Amplified TCR beta CDR3 regions came from RNA transcripts. Using the HTBI primer set, a first-round RT-PCR was run on the TCR CDR3. One entry per CDR3 protein, called by TCRdb with MiXCR from the multiplex PCR reads. The table lists some 580,000 distinct CDR3 sequences, around 16% of them singletons. The genes are TRBV5-1 and TRBJ2-1; D remains ambiguous. Source material: blood. This sequence originates from a woman aged 40 to 50 with Graves' ophthalmopathy. CDR3 bases: TGCGCCAGCAGCTTGTTGGTCTCTCCTCGAAATGAGCAGTTCTTC. It specifies CASSLLVSPRNEQFF.